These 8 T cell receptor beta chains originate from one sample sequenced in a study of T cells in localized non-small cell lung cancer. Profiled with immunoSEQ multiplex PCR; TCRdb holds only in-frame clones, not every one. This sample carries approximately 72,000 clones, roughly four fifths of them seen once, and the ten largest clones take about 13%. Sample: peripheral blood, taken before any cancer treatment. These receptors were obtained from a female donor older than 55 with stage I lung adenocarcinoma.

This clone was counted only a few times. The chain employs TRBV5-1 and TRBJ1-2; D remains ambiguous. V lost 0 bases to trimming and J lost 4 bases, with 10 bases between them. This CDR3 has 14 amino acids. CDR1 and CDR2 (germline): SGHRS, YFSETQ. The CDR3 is CASSLDLGSYGYTF. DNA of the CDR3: TGCGCCAGCAGCTTGGATCTGGGGTCCTATGGCTACACCTTC.

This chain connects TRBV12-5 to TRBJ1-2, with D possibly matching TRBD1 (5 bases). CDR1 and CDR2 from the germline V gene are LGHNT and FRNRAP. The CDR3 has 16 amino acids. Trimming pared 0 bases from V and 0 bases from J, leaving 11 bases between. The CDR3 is CASGLVQGEANYGYTF. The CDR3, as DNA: TGTGCTAGTGGTTTGGTGCAGGGTGAAGCTAACTATGGCTACACCTTC.

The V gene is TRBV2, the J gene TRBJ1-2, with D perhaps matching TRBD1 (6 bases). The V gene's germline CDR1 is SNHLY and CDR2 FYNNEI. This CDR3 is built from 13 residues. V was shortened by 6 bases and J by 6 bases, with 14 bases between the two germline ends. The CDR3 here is CASSPFQGNGYTF. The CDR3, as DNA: TGTGCCAGCAGCCCGTTTCAGGGGAATGGCTACACCTTC.

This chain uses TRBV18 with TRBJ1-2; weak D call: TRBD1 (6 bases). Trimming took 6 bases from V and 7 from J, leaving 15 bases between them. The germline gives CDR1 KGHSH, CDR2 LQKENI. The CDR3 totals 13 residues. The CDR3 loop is CASSPGTPGGYTF. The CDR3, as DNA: TGTGCCAGCTCCCCCGGGACACCGGGTGGCTACACCTTC.

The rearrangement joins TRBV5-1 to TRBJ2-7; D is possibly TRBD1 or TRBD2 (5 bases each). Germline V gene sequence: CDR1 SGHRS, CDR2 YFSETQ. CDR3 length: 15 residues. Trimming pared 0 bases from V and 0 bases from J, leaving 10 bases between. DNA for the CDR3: TGCGCCAGCAGCTTGGAGGCAGGGACCTCCTACGAGCAGTACTTC. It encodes CASSLEAGTSYEQYF.

The CDR3 nucleotides read TGTGCCAGCAGCTTGGCCCGCAGGGGGCGAAACTACGAGCAGTACTTC. Translating it yields CASSLARRGRNYEQYF. The chain uses TRBV5-6 and TRBJ2-7; 8 bases map to TRBD1. The CDR3 has 16 residues. Trimming removed 0 bases from V and 3 bases from J; junction bases left unmatched: 8. The germline V gene has CDR1 SGHDT and CDR2 YYEEEE.

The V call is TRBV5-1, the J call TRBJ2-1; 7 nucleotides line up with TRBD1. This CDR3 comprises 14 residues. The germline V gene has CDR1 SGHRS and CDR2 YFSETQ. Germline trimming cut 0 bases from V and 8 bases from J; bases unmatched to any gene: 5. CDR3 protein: CASSLATGSDEQFF. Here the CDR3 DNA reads TGCGCCAGCAGCTTGGCGACAGGGAGCGATGAGCAGTTCTTC. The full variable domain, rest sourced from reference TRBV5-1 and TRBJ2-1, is KAGVTQTPRYLIKTRGQQVTLSCSPISGHRSVSWYQQTPGQGLQFLFEYFSETQRNKGNFPGRFSGRQFSNSRSEMNVSTLELGDSALYLCASSLATGSDEQFFGPGTRLTVL.

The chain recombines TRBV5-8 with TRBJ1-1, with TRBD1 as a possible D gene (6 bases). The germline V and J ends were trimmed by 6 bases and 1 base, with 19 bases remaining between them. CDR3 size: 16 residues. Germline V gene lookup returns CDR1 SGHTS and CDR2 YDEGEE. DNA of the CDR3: TGTGCCAGCACCCTTCCGGGGGGGCGAAGGAACACTGAAGCTTTCTTT. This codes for CASTLPGGRRNTEAFF.